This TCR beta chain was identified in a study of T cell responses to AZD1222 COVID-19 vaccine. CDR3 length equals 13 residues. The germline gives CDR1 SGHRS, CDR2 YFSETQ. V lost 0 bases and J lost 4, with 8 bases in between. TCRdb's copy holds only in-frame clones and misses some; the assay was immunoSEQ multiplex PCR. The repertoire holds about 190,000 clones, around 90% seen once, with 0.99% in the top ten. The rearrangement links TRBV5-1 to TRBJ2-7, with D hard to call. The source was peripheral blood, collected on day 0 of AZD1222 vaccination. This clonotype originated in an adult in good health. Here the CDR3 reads CASSLGVEYEQYF. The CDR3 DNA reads TGCGCCAGCAGCTTGGGGGTGGAGTACGAGCAGTACTTC.